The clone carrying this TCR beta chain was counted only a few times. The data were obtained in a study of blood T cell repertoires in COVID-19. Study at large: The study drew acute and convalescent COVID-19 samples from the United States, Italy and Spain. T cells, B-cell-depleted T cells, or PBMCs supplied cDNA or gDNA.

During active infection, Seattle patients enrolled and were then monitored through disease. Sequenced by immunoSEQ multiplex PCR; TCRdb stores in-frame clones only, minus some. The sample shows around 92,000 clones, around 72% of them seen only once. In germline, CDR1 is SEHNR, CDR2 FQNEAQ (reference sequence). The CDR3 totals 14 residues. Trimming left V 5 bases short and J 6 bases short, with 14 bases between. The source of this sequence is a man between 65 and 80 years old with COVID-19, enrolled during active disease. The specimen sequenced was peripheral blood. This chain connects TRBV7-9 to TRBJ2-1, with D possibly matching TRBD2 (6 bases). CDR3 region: CASSPAAGSNEQFF. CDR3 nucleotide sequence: TGTGCCAGCAGCCCGGCCGCGGGGAGCAATGAGCAGTTCTTC. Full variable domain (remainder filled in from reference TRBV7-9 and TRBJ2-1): DTGVSQNPRHKITKRGQNVTFRCDPISEHNRLYWYRQTLGQGPEFLTYFQNEAQLEKSRLLSDRFSAERPKGSFSTLEIQRTEQGDSAMYLCASSPAAGSNEQFFGPGTRLTVL.